Listed below are T cell receptor beta chains from one sample, sequenced in a study of identical twins. TCRdb fed the 5' RACE reads into MiXCR, producing one record per CDR3 protein. This table has approximately 700,000 distinct CDR3 sequences, 15% to 20% appearing once. This sample was also put to use in a study of T cells expressing NK-cell markers.

Sequencing was performed on PBMCs. The receptors were gathered from a woman under 30 in good health. Both conserved end residues are part of each CDR3. Fields, in order: D gene, J gene, clone size, V gene, CDR3 protein, CDR3 DNA. A D gene is named only where the DNA matches it firmly. Expanded clones are given a class, and other clones once, few, many or no size at all.

D: .
J: TRBJ1-2
size: few
V: TRBV6-5
CDR3: CASTYSKVIGYTF
DNA: TGTGCCAGCACGTACTCCAAGGTAATTGGCTACACCTTC

D: .
J: TRBJ2-5
size: .
V: TRBV7-9
CDR3: CASTHGGGETQYF
DNA: TGTGCCAGCACCCACGGAGGGGGAGAGACCCAGTACTTC

D: TRBD2
J: TRBJ2-1
size: few
V: TRBV28
CDR3: CASSLGSGREIF
DNA: TGTGCCAGCAGTTTAGGTAGCGGGAGAGAGATCTTC

D: .
J: TRBJ1-2
size: .
V: TRBV10-3
CDR3: CAISEDFQHYGYTF
DNA: TGTGCCATCAGTGAGGACTTCCAGCACTATGGCTACACCTTC

D: TRBD2
J: TRBJ2-7
size: .
V: TRBV6-5
CDR3: CASSYSTSSGGYEQYF
DNA: TGTGCCAGCAGTTACTCCACCTCTAGCGGGGGCTACGAGCAGTACTTC

D: TRBD1
J: TRBJ1-3
size: few
V: TRBV20-1
CDR3: CSARTGGGNTIYF
DNA: TGCAGTGCTAGAACAGGGGGTGGAAACACCATATATTTT

D: TRBD1
J: TRBJ1-5
size: few
V: TRBV20-1
CDR3: CSALDRVSQPQHF
DNA: TGCAGTGCGCTGGACAGGGTGAGTCAGCCCCAGCATTTT

D: .
J: TRBJ1-4
size: .
V: TRBV7-9
CDR3: CASSLVMLGGEKLFF
DNA: TGTGCCAGCAGCTTAGTCATGCTGGGAGGTGAAAAACTGTTTTTT

D: .
J: TRBJ2-2
size: .
V: TRBV25-1
CDR3: CASSARMTGELFF
DNA: TGTGCCAGCAGTGCCCGGATGACCGGGGAGCTGTTTTTT

D: .
J: TRBJ2-5
size: medium-sized
V: TRBV5-6
CDR3: CASSLVQGETQYF
DNA: TGTGCCAGCAGCTTGGTGCAGGGAGAGACCCAGTACTTC

D: TRBD1
J: TRBJ2-3
size: few
V: TRBV5-1
CDR3: CASRLGRDSSTDTQYF
DNA: TGCGCCAGCAGGTTAGGAAGGGACAGTAGCACAGATACGCAGTATTTT

D: TRBD2
J: TRBJ2-7
size: .
V: TRBV19
CDR3: CASSIEGDAGATYEQYF
DNA: TGTGCCAGTAGTATAGAAGGGGATGCGGGAGCGACCTACGAGCAGTACTTC

D: TRBD1
J: TRBJ2-7
size: .
V: TRBV20-1
CDR3: CSARVAGGIEQYF
DNA: TGCAGTGCTAGAGTGGCAGGGGGCATCGAGCAGTACTTC

D: TRBD2
J: TRBJ2-1
size: few
V: TRBV6-5
CDR3: CASSYVVGGYNEQFF
DNA: TGTGCCAGCAGTTACGTGGTGGGGGGGTACAATGAGCAGTTCTTC

D: .
J: TRBJ1-1
size: few
V: TRBV6-1
CDR3: CASSEQGVTEAFF
DNA: TGTGCCAGCAGTGAACAGGGAGTTACTGAAGCTTTCTTT

D: TRBD2
J: TRBJ2-3
size: .
V: TRBV5-6
CDR3: CASSLPDRGVDTQYF
DNA: TGTGCCAGCAGCTTGCCGGACCGGGGGGTGGATACGCAGTATTTT

D: .
J: TRBJ1-1
size: few
V: TRBV12-3/TRBV12-4
CDR3: CASSGTQGNTEAFF
DNA: TGTGCCAGCAGTGGGACACAGGGGAACACTGAAGCTTTCTTT

D: TRBD2
J: TRBJ2-1
size: .
V: TRBV20-1
CDR3: CSARLTSGRMNEQFF
DNA: TGCAGTGCTAGACTGACTAGCGGGAGAATGAATGAGCAGTTCTTC

D: .
J: TRBJ2-7
size: many
V: TRBV6-1
CDR3: CASMRISSYEQYF
DNA: TGTGCCAGCATGAGAATCAGCTCCTACGAGCAGTACTTC

D: TRBD1
J: TRBJ2-7
size: .
V: TRBV7-9
CDR3: CASSSGTGIGYEQYF
DNA: TGTGCCAGCAGCTCCGGGACAGGGATCGGCTACGAGCAGTACTTC

D: .
J: TRBJ2-7
size: .
V: TRBV12-3/TRBV12-4
CDR3: CASSSLAGHYEQYF
DNA: TGTGCCAGCAGTTCTCTAGCAGGGCACTACGAGCAGTACTTC

D: .
J: TRBJ1-1
size: few
V: TRBV5-5
CDR3: CASSLVPVHDTEAFF
DNA: TGTGCCAGCAGCTTGGTACCAGTCCACGACACTGAAGCTTTCTTT

D: TRBD2
J: TRBJ2-1
size: few
V: TRBV3-1
CDR3: CASRDSGRAWDEQFF
DNA: TGTGCCAGCAGGGATAGCGGGAGGGCCTGGGATGAGCAGTTCTTC

D: TRBD2
J: TRBJ2-3
size: few
V: TRBV10-3
CDR3: CAISGFSASGGQGDTQYF
DNA: TGTGCCATCAGTGGATTCTCGGCTAGCGGGGGGCAGGGAGATACGCAGTATTTT

D: .
J: TRBJ2-3
size: .
V: TRBV2
CDR3: CASSEIWGARTDTQYF
DNA: TGTGCCAGCAGTGAAATTTGGGGAGCGCGAACGGATACGCAGTATTTT

D: TRBD2
J: TRBJ2-5
size: .
V: TRBV7-7
CDR3: CASSPIAGRWLGQETQYF
DNA: TGTGCCAGCAGCCCAATAGCGGGTCGTTGGTTAGGTCAAGAGACCCAGTACTTC

D: .
J: TRBJ2-3
size: .
V: TRBV20-1
CDR3: CSARVEGDTQYF
DNA: TGCAGTGCTAGAGTTGAGGGGGATACGCAGTATTTT

D: TRBD2
J: TRBJ2-7
size: .
V: TRBV11-3
CDR3: CASSPSGSFNEQYF
DNA: TGTGCCAGCAGCCCCAGCGGGAGTTTCAACGAGCAGTACTTC

D: TRBD1
J: TRBJ2-1
size: .
V: TRBV5-1
CDR3: CASSYPRDRVINEQFF
DNA: TGCGCCAGCAGTTACCCCCGGGACAGGGTAATCAATGAGCAGTTCTTC

D: TRBD2
J: TRBJ2-7
size: .
V: TRBV9
CDR3: CASSVDGGRASGEQYF
DNA: TGTGCCAGCAGCGTGGATGGCGGGAGGGCCTCCGGCGAGCAGTACTTC

D: .
J: TRBJ2-7
size: .
V: TRBV15
CDR3: CATSQSSYEQYF
DNA: TGTGCCACCAGCCAGAGCAGCTACGAGCAGTACTTC

D: TRBD2
J: TRBJ2-7
size: .
V: TRBV27
CDR3: CASSALAGDLSSYEQYF
DNA: TGTGCCAGCAGTGCGCTAGCGGGAGACCTTAGCTCCTACGAGCAGTACTTC

D: TRBD2
J: TRBJ2-1
size: few
V: TRBV10-3
CDR3: CAISEDREVNNEQFF
DNA: TGTGCCATCAGTGAAGATCGGGAGGTTAACAATGAGCAGTTCTTC

D: .
J: TRBJ1-5
size: .
V: TRBV12-5
CDR3: CASGLQGSNQPQHF
DNA: TGTGCTAGTGGTTTACAGGGTAGCAATCAGCCCCAGCATTTT

D: .
J: TRBJ1-1
size: few
V: TRBV7-9
CDR3: CASRATGNTEAFF
DNA: TGTGCCAGCAGGGCGACCGGGAACACTGAAGCTTTCTTT

D: TRBD1
J: TRBJ1-5
size: .
V: TRBV5-5
CDR3: CASSLGRTGRRSNQPQHF
DNA: TGTGCCAGCAGCTTGGGGAGGACAGGGAGGAGGAGCAATCAGCCCCAGCATTTT

D: .
J: TRBJ2-5
size: few
V: TRBV7-9
CDR3: CASSFLRGDKETQYF
DNA: TGTGCCAGCAGCTTCCTCCGAGGCGATAAAGAGACCCAGTACTTC

D: .
J: TRBJ1-2
size: .
V: TRBV20-1
CDR3: CSAGDRHRHGYTF
DNA: TGCAGTGCTGGGGACCGCCACAGACATGGCTACACCTTC

D: TRBD2
J: TRBJ2-3
size: .
V: TRBV4-2
CDR3: CASSQEIRLAGVSDTQYF
DNA: TGTGCCAGCAGCCAAGAAATTAGACTAGCGGGGGTGTCAGATACGCAGTATTTT

D: .
J: TRBJ2-3
size: .
V: TRBV12-5
CDR3: CASGPPPSRTDTQYF
DNA: TGTGCTAGTGGCCCTCCACCTTCACGCACAGATACGCAGTATTTT

D: .
J: TRBJ2-7
size: .
V: TRBV6-5
CDR3: CATQAGLLGQYF
DNA: TGTGCCACCCAGGCGGGGCTTCTGGGGCAGTACTTC

D: .
J: TRBJ1-1
size: few
V: TRBV5-4
CDR3: CASSLEQRNTEAFF
DNA: TGTGCCAGCAGCTTGGAGCAGAGGAACACTGAAGCTTTCTTT

D: .
J: TRBJ2-1
size: few
V: TRBV3-1
CDR3: CASSQDSRSYNEQFF
DNA: TGTGCCAGCAGCCAAGATTCTAGGTCCTACAATGAGCAGTTCTTC

D: .
J: TRBJ1-6
size: few
V: TRBV2
CDR3: CASSENTGSPLHF
DNA: TGTGCCAGCAGTGAAAATACTGGGTCACCCCTCCACTTT

D: .
J: TRBJ2-7
size: few
V: TRBV6-5
CDR3: CASGVKQVGEYF
DNA: TGTGCCAGCGGCGTTAAACAGGTTGGGGAGTACTTC

D: .
J: TRBJ1-2
size: few
V: TRBV7-9
CDR3: CASSSAGTGITSYGYTF
DNA: TGTGCCAGCAGCTCTGCTGGTACAGGGATTACGTCCTATGGCTACACCTTC

D: TRBD2
J: TRBJ2-3
size: .
V: TRBV5-4
CDR3: CASSLGTSGSSSDTQYF
DNA: TGTGCCAGCAGCCTAGGGACTAGCGGGAGTTCTTCAGATACGCAGTATTTT

D: .
J: TRBJ2-4
size: .
V: TRBV20-1
CDR3: CSASLRGAKNIQYF
DNA: TGCAGTGCTAGTCTCAGGGGTGCCAAAAACATTCAGTACTTC

D: TRBD1
J: TRBJ1-5
size: few
V: TRBV7-2
CDR3: CASSLQRGPHQPQHF
DNA: TGTGCCAGCAGCTTACAGAGGGGGCCTCATCAGCCCCAGCATTTT

D: TRBD1
J: TRBJ1-1
size: few
V: TRBV7-2
CDR3: CASSPGGEVTKAFF
DNA: TGTGCCAGCAGCCCAGGGGGTGAGGTCACTAAAGCTTTCTTT